The 18 T cell receptor beta chains listed next were all sequenced from one sample in a study of follicular helper T cells after annual influenza vaccination. The sample's time point: 2014-2015 season, 7 days after vaccination. TCRdb's copy holds only in-frame clones and misses some; the assay was immunoSEQ multiplex PCR. Altogether 9,500 to 13,000 clones are present, about 83% being singletons, with the ten largest covering over 0.65%. Sequencing used CXCR5- memory CD4+ T cells sorted from blood, obtained 7 days after influenza vaccination. These receptors were taken from an adult who received the influenza vaccine.

The rearrangement uses TRBV29-1 and TRBJ2-7; no clear D. Germline CDR1 reads SQVTM; CDR2 reads ANQGSEA. The CDR3 runs 11 residues. The ends were cut back, 6 bases at V and 5 bases at J, with 11 bases in the middle. CDR3 sequence reads: CSVAEGNEQYF. The CDR3 DNA sequence: TGCAGCGTAGCCGAAGGGAACGAGCAGTACTTC.

The V gene is TRBV7-2, the J gene TRBJ2-5, with a possible D match to TRBD2 (7 bases). The V and J ends lost 5 bases and 3 bases respectively, with 13 bases between them. The CDR3 runs to 14 residues. CDR1 and CDR2 (germline): SGHTA, FQGNSA. The CDR3 region is CASSRWEGEETQYF. CDR3 DNA sequence: TGTGCCAGCAGCCGGTGGGAGGGGGAAGAGACCCAGTACTTC.

In this sample, this clone turned up once. In DNA, the CDR3 is TGTGCCAGCAACTTGGGGACAGCCCTAAACACCGGGGAGCTGTTTTTT. Protein: CASNLGTALNTGELFF. The V and J genes are TRBV11-2 and TRBJ2-2; 7 bases fit TRBD1. Germline values: CDR1 SGHAT, CDR2 FQNNGV. J was trimmed by 2 bases and V by 7 bases; bases with no gene match: 10. The CDR3 runs to 16 residues.

For the CDR3, the DNA is TGTGCCAGCAGCAATAGCGCGGATACGCAGTATTTT. It translates to CASSNSADTQYF. The V call is TRBV7-1, the J call TRBJ2-3, with D possibly matching TRBD2 (5 bases). TRBV7-1 is placed among ORFs of uncertain function. V was clipped by 5 bases and J by 6 bases, with 9 bases between them. The length of the CDR3 is 12 residues.

This chain joins TRBV6-5 and TRBJ2-5, with D uncertain. This CDR3 contains 14 residues. Germline CDR1 MNHEY, CDR2 SVGAGI. Trimming left V 4 bases short and J 4 bases short, with 13 bases between. As DNA, the CDR3 is TGTGCCAGCAGTTCCTCGAGACAACGAGAGACCCAGTACTTC. This codes for CASSSSRQRETQYF.

The chain has TRBV28 and TRBJ1-4, with TRBD1 identical over 7 bases. The CDR3 consists of 12 residues. CDR1 and CDR2 from the germline V gene are MDHEN and SYDVKM. The ends lost 10 bases at V and 7 bases at J; junction bases unmatched: 6. In nucleotides, the CDR3 is TGTGCCACAAATAGACAGGGTGAAAAACTGTTTTTT. This codes for CATNRQGEKLFF. The full variable domain, completed using reference TRBV28 and TRBJ1-4, is DVKVTQSSRYLVKRTGEKVFLECVQDMDHENMFWYRQDPGLGLRLIYFSYDVKMKEKGDIPEGYSVSREKKERFSLILESASTNQTSMYLCATNRQGEKLFFGSGTQLSVL.

The chain has TRBV28 and TRBJ2-5, with D possibly being TRBD2 (6 bases). CDR1 and CDR2 from the germline V gene are MDHEN and SYDVKM. V lost 2 bases to trimming and J lost 0 bases, with 7 bases between them. The CDR3 has 14 amino acids. The CDR3 sequence is CASSLGGNQETQYF. In nucleotides, the CDR3 is TGTGCCAGCAGTTTAGGGGGGAACCAAGAGACCCAGTACTTC.

The chain combines TRBV29-1 with TRBJ2-2, with D unclear. The CDR3 covers 14 residues. The germline CDR1 and CDR2 sequences are SQVTM and ANQGSEA. The V gene lost 7 bases and the J gene lost 1 base, with 13 bases spanning the gap. CDR3 sequence (DNA): TGCAGCGCCTCACGTGGGGTGAACACCGGGGAGCTGTTTTTT. Translation: CSASRGVNTGELFF.

The gene calls are TRBV2 and TRBJ2-7; the D is unclear. This CDR3 spans 12 amino acids. V was trimmed by 3 bases and J by 2 bases, leaving 5 bases between them. Looked up from germline, CDR1 is SNHLY and CDR2 is FYNNEI. The chain's CDR3 is CASSDGTYEQYF. DNA for the CDR3: TGTGCCAGCAGTGATGGGACCTACGAGCAGTACTTC.

V gene TRBV30 combines with J gene TRBJ1-3, with 8 bases that match TRBD1. Germline CDR1 GTSNPN, CDR2 SVGIG (reference sequence). The length of the CDR3 is 14 residues. Losses at the gene ends were 4 bases for V and 8 bases for J; bases not matched to a gene: 10. The CDR3 region has the DNA TGTGCCTGGACTCAGGGGGCTATTGTTGACACCATATATTTT. Protein sequence: CAWTQGAIVDTIYF.

This clone was counted a few times. This chain joins TRBV7-9 and TRBJ1-1; D is unclear. V gave up 8 bases and J gave up 4 bases, with 8 bases separating them. CDR1 is SEHNR, CDR2 FQNEAQ, per germline (reference sequence). The CDR3 has 11 residues. CDR3 sequence reads: CASLQSTEAFF. Here the CDR3 DNA reads TGTGCCAGCTTACAGTCCACTGAAGCTTTCTTT.

V is TRBV6-6 and J is TRBJ2-1; 7 positions agree with TRBD1. Per germline, CDR1 MNHNY and CDR2 SVGAGI (reference sequence). The CDR3 is made up of 16 amino acids. V dropped 0 bases and J dropped 4; count of bases not matched to a gene: 6. In DNA, the CDR3 is TGTGCCAGCAGTTACTCCTCGCAGGGGGTTTACAATGAGCAGTTCTTC. Its protein product is CASSYSSQGVYNEQFF.

The V and J genes are TRBV28 and TRBJ1-4; TRBD1 matches at 7 bases. J gave up 4 bases and V 5 bases, and 7 bases lay outside the gene matches. The CDR3 has 15 amino acids. Germline CDR1 is MDHEN and CDR2 is SYDVKM. CDR3 nucleotide sequence: TGTGCCAGCAGTGGGCCGGGACAGCATAATGAAAAACTGTTTTTT. This translates into CASSGPGQHNEKLFF.

The chain couples TRBV5-1 to TRBJ1-1; TRBD1 matches at 9 bases. CDR1 is SGHRS and CDR2 is YFSETQ in the germline V gene. The CDR3 runs to 14 residues. V gave up 2 bases and J gave up 7 bases; unmatched junction bases: 6. The CDR3: CASSLNGQGFEAFF. For the CDR3, the DNA is TGCGCCAGCAGCTTAAACGGACAGGGGTTTGAAGCTTTCTTT.

The J gene is TRBJ2-3, the V gene TRBV5-1; TRBD1 matches at 8 bases. The germline V gene has CDR1 SGHRS and CDR2 YFSETQ. CDR3 length: 12 residues. After removal of 4 bases from V and 9 bases from J, the junction contained 4 bases not matched to a gene. CDR3 DNA: TGCGCCAGCAGCCTACAGGGGGAGACGCAGTATTTT. As protein: CASSLQGETQYF.

The chain recombines TRBV15 with TRBJ2-7; D might be TRBD2 (6 bases). Germline V gene sequence: CDR1 LNHNV, CDR2 YYDKDF (reference sequence). Trimming shortened V by 1 base and J by 2 bases, and 12 bases separated the two germline ends. The CDR3 consists of 15 residues. The CDR3 nucleotides are TGTGCCACCAGCAGAGTCCAGGGAGGTCCCTACGAGCAGTACTTC. Translation gives CATSRVQGGPYEQYF.

This clone was seen only once. J is TRBJ1-1 and V is TRBV14; 7 bases agree with TRBD1. V shed 4 bases, J shed 10 bases, and the junction held 6 bases outside the gene matches. CDR1 is SGHDN and CDR2 is FVKESK in the germline V gene. This CDR3 has 12 amino acids. The CDR3 DNA follows: TGTGCCAGCAGCCGAGAGGGGGCGGGAGCTTTCTTT. Translating it yields CASSREGAGAFF.

The J gene is TRBJ1-1, the V gene TRBV10-3; 7 bases line up with TRBD1. The CDR3 consists of 16 residues. Germline V lookup: CDR1 ENHRY, CDR2 SYGVKD. V lost 5 bases, J lost 4 bases, and 13 bases stayed unmatched. In DNA, the CDR3 is TGTGCCATCAGTAAGGGGGCCTCCAGTTCTACCACTGAAGCTTTCTTT. Translating it yields CAISKGASSSTTEAFF.